These 18 T cell receptor beta chains came from one sample sequenced in a study of shared clonotypes between healthy human individuals. Profiling relied on immunoSEQ multiplex PCR, and the TCRdb table lists in-frame clones only, not all of them. The sample has under 1 million clones; around 92% are singletons. CD8 cells regarded as naive lacked CD45RO, were positively chosen for CCR7, and omitted terminally differentiated effector memory CD45RA+ cells. The material sequenced was naive CD8+ T cells sorted from blood. Every receptor here comes from a man in his thirties or forties in good health.

The V and J genes are TRBV19 and TRBJ2-5; TRBD1 matches at 8 bases. Trimming took 4 bases from V and 4 from J; bases not matched to a gene: 5. Looked up from germline, CDR1 is LNHDA and CDR2 is SQIVND (reference sequence). The CDR3 is 14 residues long. The CDR3 bases are TGTGCCAGTAGTAAACAGGGGGAAGGAGAGACCCAGTACTTC. Its protein product is CASSKQGEGETQYF. The full variable domain, completed using reference TRBV19 and TRBJ2-5, is DGGITQSPKYLFRKEGQNVTLSCEQNLNHDAMYWYRQDPGQGLRLIYYSQIVNDFQKGDIAEGYSVSREKKESFPLTVTSAQKNPTAFYLCASSKQGEGETQYFGPGTRLLVL.

The V call is TRBV5-4, the J call TRBJ2-7, with 14 nucleotides matching TRBD2. This CDR3 comprises 16 residues. With V trimmed by 4 bases and J by 4 bases, 7 bases remained unmatched. Per germline, CDR1 SGHNT and CDR2 YYREEE (reference sequence). This chain's CDR3 is CASSHGLAGGFYEQYF. The CDR3 DNA follows: TGTGCCAGCAGCCACGGACTAGCGGGAGGTTTTTACGAGCAGTACTTC.

This chain joins TRBV2 and TRBJ1-1; 9 bases are shared with TRBD1. The length of the CDR3 is 16 residues. CDR1 is SNHLY, CDR2 FYNNEI, per germline. J was trimmed by 0 bases and V by 8 bases; bases with no gene match: 10. CDR3 in amino acids: CASLLNRGRMNTEAFF. In DNA form, the CDR3 reads TGTGCCAGCCTTTTAAACAGGGGGCGCATGAACACTGAAGCTTTCTTT.

This chain uses TRBV11-2 with TRBJ2-1; perhaps TRBD2 as D (5 bases). V gave up 8 bases and J gave up 4 bases, with 18 bases separating them. This CDR3 is built from 15 residues. Germline CDR1 and CDR2: SGHAT and FQNNGV. CDR3 DNA: TGTGCCAGCGGGATGGAGGTCGACCTGTACAATGAGCAGTTCTTC. It translates to CASGMEVDLYNEQFF.

The V and J genes are TRBV27 and TRBJ2-7; no firm D call. Germline V lookup: CDR1 MNHEY, CDR2 SMNVEV (reference sequence). This CDR3 spans 14 amino acids. Trimming removed 2 bases at V and 6 bases at J, with 14 bases between. The CDR3 sequence: CASSLMLGLGEQYF. The DNA of the CDR3 is TGTGCCAGCAGTTTAATGCTGGGTTTGGGCGAGCAGTACTTC.

The chain couples TRBV15 to TRBJ2-7; a possible D gene is TRBD2 (5 bases). Germline V gene sequence: CDR1 LNHNV, CDR2 YYDKDF (reference sequence). CDR3 length: 15 amino acids. V was shortened by 4 bases and J by 7 bases, with 20 bases between the two germline ends. CDR3 sequence (DNA): TGTGCCACCAGCACCCTTATGGACTCGGATGGGGAGCAGTACTTC. This encodes CATSTLMDSDGEQYF.

As concerns this clone: Additional DNA sequences in this sample encode the identical CDR3. The V gene is TRBV27, the J gene TRBJ2-7, with 9 bases fitting TRBD2. CDR1 is MNHEY, CDR2 SMNVEV, per germline (reference sequence). This CDR3 is 15 amino acids long. The trim removed 0 bases at V and 4 bases at J, leaving 4 bases unmatched. Written as DNA, the CDR3 is TGTGCCAGCAGTTTATCGCTAGCGGGAACTTACGAGCAGTACTTC. It encodes CASSLSLAGTYEQYF.

The V call is TRBV7-9, the J call TRBJ2-3, with D possibly being TRBD1 or TRBD2 (5 bases each). The CDR3 length is 17 residues. The germline V and J ends were trimmed by 5 bases and 6 bases, with 24 bases remaining between them. CDR1 and CDR2 from the germline V gene are SEHNR and FQNEAQ (reference sequence). CDR3 sequence: CASSLYRDPTPTDTQYF. Here the CDR3 DNA reads TGTGCCAGCAGCCTCTACCGGGACCCAACGCCCACTGATACGCAGTATTTT.

This chain connects TRBV5-1 to TRBJ2-7, with TRBD2 matching 7 bases. CDR3 length: 13 amino acids. Germline CDR1 reads SGHRS; CDR2 reads YFSETQ. Trimming removed 4 bases from V and 5 bases from J; junction bases left unmatched: 6. The CDR3 loop reads CASSLSLADEQYF. In nucleotides, the CDR3 is TGCGCCAGCAGCCTCTCCCTAGCGGACGAGCAGTACTTC.

The CDR3 bases are TGTGCCAGCAGTTTAGCAGGTAGTATTAACGAGCAGTACTTC. It encodes CASSLAGSINEQYF. The chain carries TRBV28 and TRBJ2-7; no definite D call. Trimming took 2 bases from V and 5 from J, leaving 13 bases between them. The CDR3 contains 14 residues. Germline CDR1 is MDHEN and CDR2 is SYDVKM.

V and J are TRBV5-5 and TRBJ1-2; 9 bases map to TRBD1. V lost 4 bases and J lost 8; bases outside the gene matches: 12. This CDR3 has 15 residues. From germline, CDR1 is SGHKS and CDR2 YYEKEE (reference sequence). The CDR3 nucleotides read TGTGCCAGCAGCACCCCCGGGACAGGGTTGTACGGCTACACCTTC. Translating gives CASSTPGTGLYGYTF.

This clone was counted a few times. The V gene is TRBV2, the J gene TRBJ2-7, with D unresolved. This CDR3 contains 10 residues. Trimming took 8 bases from V and 4 from J, leaving 6 bases between them. The germline V gene encodes CDR1 SNHLY and CDR2 FYNNEI. The CDR3 DNA is TGTGCCAGCCAGCTGTACGAGCAGTACTTC. Residues: CASQLYEQYF.

The chain has TRBV2 and TRBJ2-2; D is undetermined. V was shortened by 6 bases and J by 6 bases, with 11 bases between the two germline ends. Looked up from germline, CDR1 is SNHLY and CDR2 is FYNNEI. The CDR3 extends over 13 amino acids. The DNA for the CDR3 is TGTGCCAGCAGCCCCGAAAACTCCGGGGAGCTGTTTTTT. Amino acid sequence: CASSPENSGELFF.

The count of this clone is one. This chain links TRBV7-2 with TRBJ2-7; a weak D match, TRBD2 (5 bases). The length of the CDR3 is 13 residues. Looked up from germline, CDR1 is SGHTA and CDR2 is FQGNSA. The ends were cut back, 4 bases at V and 2 bases at J, with 9 bases in the middle. CDR3 coding DNA: TGTGCCAGCAGCTCCGGGATAGCCTACGAGCAGTACTTC. As protein: CASSSGIAYEQYF.

J is TRBJ2-1 and V is TRBV5-6; 8 bases are a match to TRBD2. CDR1 is SGHDT and CDR2 is YYEEEE in the germline V gene. The CDR3 is 15 residues long. V lost 1 base, J lost 3 bases, and 3 bases stayed unmatched. The CDR3 loop reads CASSLSSGGYNEQFF. CDR3 nucleotides: TGTGCCAGCAGCTTGAGCAGCGGGGGCTACAATGAGCAGTTCTTC.

This chain connects TRBV9 to TRBJ2-7, with 7 bases that match TRBD2. Germline V gives CDR1 SGDLS, CDR2 YYNGEE. V lost 2 bases to trimming and J lost 3 bases; unmatched junction nucleotides: 11. The CDR3 length is 16 residues. CDR3: CASSVVAGASSYEQYF. In DNA, the CDR3 is TGTGCCAGCAGCGTCGTGGCGGGAGCTAGTAGCTACGAGCAGTACTTC.

Concerning this clone: In the same sample, other DNA sequences code for this CDR3. CDR3 sequence: CASSQGTGSSYEQYF. For the CDR3, the DNA is TGCGCCAGCAGCCAGGGGACAGGGAGCTCCTACGAGCAGTACTTC. The chain carries TRBV4-1 and TRBJ2-7; 9 bases fit TRBD1. The CDR3 has 15 amino acids. V dropped 3 bases and J dropped 0; count of bases not matched to a gene: 3. Germline V gives CDR1 MGHRA, CDR2 YSYEKL.

This chain uses TRBV7-2 with TRBJ1-2, with 10 nucleotides matching TRBD1. The CDR3 has 15 amino acids. Germline V gene lookup returns CDR1 SGHTA and CDR2 FQGNSA. J gave up 3 bases and V 5 bases, and 6 bases lay outside the gene matches. The CDR3 sequence is CASSRPGTGDYGYTF. The CDR3 bases are TGTGCCAGCAGCCGTCCCGGGACAGGGGACTATGGCTACACCTTC. Full variable domain (remainder filled in from reference TRBV7-2 and TRBJ1-2): GAGVSQSPSNKVTEKGKDVELRCDPISGHTALYWYRQSLGQGLEFLIYFQGNSAPDKSGLPSDRFSAERTGGSVSTLTIQRTQQEDSAVYLCASSRPGTGDYGYTFGSGTRLTVV.